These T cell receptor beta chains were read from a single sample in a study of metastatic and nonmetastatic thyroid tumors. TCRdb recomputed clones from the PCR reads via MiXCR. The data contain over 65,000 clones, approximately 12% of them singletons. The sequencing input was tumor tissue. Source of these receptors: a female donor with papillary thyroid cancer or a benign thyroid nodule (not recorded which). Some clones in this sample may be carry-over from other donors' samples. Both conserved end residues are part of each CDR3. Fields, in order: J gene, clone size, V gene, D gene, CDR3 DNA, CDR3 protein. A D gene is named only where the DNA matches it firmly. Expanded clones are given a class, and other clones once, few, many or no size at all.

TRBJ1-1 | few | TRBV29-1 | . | TGCAGCGGCTATAACACTGAAGCTTTCTTC | CSGYNTEAFF
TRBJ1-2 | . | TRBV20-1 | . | TGCAGTGCTAGAGAAGGGCCCCAGGGTAGGCTTCATGGCTACACCTTC | CSAREGPQGRLHGYTF
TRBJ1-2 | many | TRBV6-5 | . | TGTGCCAGCAGTTACGGGACCCAGGGTGGCTACACCTTC | CASSYGTQGGYTF
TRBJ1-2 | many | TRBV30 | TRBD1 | TGTGCCTGGAGTGGCAGGGGGCGGAACTATGGCTACACCTTC | CAWSGRGRNYGYTF
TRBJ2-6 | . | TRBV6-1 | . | TGTGCCAGCATTTCCACAGGGCTTGGGTCCAACGTCCTGACTTTC | CASISTGLGSNVLTF
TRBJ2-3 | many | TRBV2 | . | TGTGCCAGCATCCAAGACCAGCCCGGGGTTGATACGCAGTATTTT | CASIQDQPGVDTQYF
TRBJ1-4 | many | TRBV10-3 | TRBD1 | TGTGCCACTTCTGGGACAGGTTTCGAAAAACTGTTTTTT | CATSGTGFEKLFF
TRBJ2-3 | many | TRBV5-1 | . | TGCGCCAGCAGCTTCCCCAGCACAGATACGCAGTATTTT | CASSFPSTDTQYF
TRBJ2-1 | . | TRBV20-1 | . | TGCAGTGCTAGAGTAATCTCATCGGGACACTACAATGAGCAGTTCTTC | CSARVISSGHYNEQFF
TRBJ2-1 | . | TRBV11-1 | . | TGTGCCAGCACAACGGGGCGGAGTGCCGACAATGAGCAGTTCTTC | CASTTGRSADNEQFF
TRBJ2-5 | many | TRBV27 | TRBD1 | TGTGCCAGCAGCCCAACAGGGGGAGAGACCCAGTACTTC | CASSPTGGETQYF
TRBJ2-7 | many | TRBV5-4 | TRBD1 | TGTGCCAGCAGCCCCCCGGGACAGCCAAACGAGCAGTACTTC | CASSPPGQPNEQYF
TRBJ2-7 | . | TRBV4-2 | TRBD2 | TGTGCCAGCAGCCGTGAGTTGGGTAGCGGGACCTACGAGCAGTACTTC | CASSRELGSGTYEQYF
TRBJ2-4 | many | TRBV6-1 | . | TGTGCCAGCAGTCCCCTCCTTAGCGTTGGCAAAAACATTCAGTACTTC | CASSPLLSVGKNIQYF
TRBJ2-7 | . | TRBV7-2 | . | TGTGCCAGCAGCTTGCGGTTATCCTACGAGCAGTACTTC | CASSLRLSYEQYF
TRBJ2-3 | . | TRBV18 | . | TGTGCCAGCTCACCCCAACCGACTCAACTGAGCACAGATACGCAGTATTTT | CASSPQPTQLSTDTQYF
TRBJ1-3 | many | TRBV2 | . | TGTGCCAGCAGCGACAACATGGGAAACACCATATATTTT | CASSDNMGNTIYF
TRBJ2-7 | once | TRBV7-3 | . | TGTGCCAGCAGCTTAGGGGACACCGCCTCCTACGAGCAGTACTTC | CASSLGDTASYEQYF
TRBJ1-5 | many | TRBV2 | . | TGTGCCAGCAGCAGAGCTGGCCAGCCCCAGCATTTT | CASSRAGQPQHF
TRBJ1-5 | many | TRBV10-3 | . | TGTGCCATCAGTGGGACGGACAGCCTCATTAGCAATCAGCCCCAGCATTTT | CAISGTDSLISNQPQHF
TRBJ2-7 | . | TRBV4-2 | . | TGTGCCAGCAGCCCTGGGGGCTTTGGGGCGGAGCAGTACTTC | CASSPGGFGAEQYF
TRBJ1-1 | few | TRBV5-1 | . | TGCGCCAGCAGCTCCGCGGGTCAGATGAACACTGAAGCTTTCTTT | CASSSAGQMNTEAFF
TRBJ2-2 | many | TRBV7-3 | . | TGTGCCAGCAGCCTAAGCCCAGGGGGGTACACCGGGGAGCTGTTTTTT | CASSLSPGGYTGELFF
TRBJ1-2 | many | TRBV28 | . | TGTGCCAGCAGTTTGAACTATGGCTACACCTTC | CASSLNYGYTF
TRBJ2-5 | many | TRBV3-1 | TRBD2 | TGTGCCAGCAGCCGACTAGCGGCCCAAGAGACCCAGTACTTC | CASSRLAAQETQYF
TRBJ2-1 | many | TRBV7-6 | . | TGTGCCAGCAGCTTAAGGGTTGATGAGCAGTTCTTC | CASSLRVDEQFF
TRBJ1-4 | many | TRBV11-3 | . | TGTGCCAGCAGCTTAGGGACAGCAACTAATGAAAAACTGTTTTTT | CASSLGTATNEKLFF
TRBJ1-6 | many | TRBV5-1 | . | TGCGCCAGCAGCGGACAGTCGGGTTCACCCCTCCACTTT | CASSGQSGSPLHF
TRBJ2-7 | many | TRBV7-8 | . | TGTGCCAGCAGCTTAGAGGTTCCTGGCCACCACGAGCAGTACTTC | CASSLEVPGHHEQYF
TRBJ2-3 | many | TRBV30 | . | TGTGCCTGGAGTGTACAGGCAGTCACAGATACGCAGTATTTT | CAWSVQAVTDTQYF
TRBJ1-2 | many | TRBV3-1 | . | TGTGCCAGCAGCCAATACAGGAGTGGGAACTATGGCTACACCTTC | CASSQYRSGNYGYTF
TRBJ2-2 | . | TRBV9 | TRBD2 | TGTGCCAGCAGCGCCCGACTAGCGTGTCAGAACGCCGGGGAGCTGTTTTTT | CASSARLACQNAGELFF
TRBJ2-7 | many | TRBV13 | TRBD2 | TGTGCCAGCAGCTTACGGACTAGCGCTCTCTCCTACGAGCAGTACTTC | CASSLRTSALSYEQYF
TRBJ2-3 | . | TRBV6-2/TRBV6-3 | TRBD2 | TGTGCCAGCACCCCCCTCCGGGCGGGACTAGCGGGAGCGGGCGGCACAGATACGCAGTATTTT | CASTPLRAGLAGAGGTDTQYF
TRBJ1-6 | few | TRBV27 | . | TGTGCCAGCAGTTTCCCGGGTCCGCTGAATTCACCCCTCCACTTT | CASSFPGPLNSPLHF
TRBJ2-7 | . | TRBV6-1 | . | TGTGCCAGCAGCAAATCGGGGAAAGGTCGCTACGAGCAGTACTTC | CASSKSGKGRYEQYF
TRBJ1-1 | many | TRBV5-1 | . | TGCGCCAGCAGCTTGGATACGAACACTGAAGCTTTCTTT | CASSLDTNTEAFF
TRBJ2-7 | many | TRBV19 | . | TGTGCCAGTAGTATTCGGGGCGGAGCCTACGAGCAGTACTTC | CASSIRGGAYEQYF
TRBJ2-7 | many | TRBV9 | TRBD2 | TGTGCCAGCAGCGTAGGAGGAGCGGGAGCCTACGAGCAGTACTTC | CASSVGGAGAYEQYF
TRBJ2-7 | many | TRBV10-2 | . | TGCGCCAGCAGTGAGGGGGGCGAGCAGTACTTC | CASSEGGEQYF
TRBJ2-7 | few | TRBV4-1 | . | TGCGCCAGCAGCCAAGAGGGAGGCGGCTCCTACGAGCAGTACTTC | CASSQEGGGSYEQYF
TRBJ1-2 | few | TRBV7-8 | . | TGTGCCAGCAGCATAGGGCAGAATGGCTACACCTTC | CASSIGQNGYTF
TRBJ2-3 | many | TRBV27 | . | TGTGCCAGCAGTTTAGAGGCCTACACAGATACGCAGTATTTT | CASSLEAYTDTQYF